Following are 12 T cell receptor beta chains from one sample sequenced in a study of blood T cell repertoires in COVID-19. Here immunoSEQ multiplex PCR was the method, and the copy in TCRdb shows in-frame clones only, minus some. Counted here are 150,000 to 200,000 clones, around 87% occurring once; the ten biggest clones make up roughly 24%. The sample taken for sequencing was PBMCs or T cells enriched from blood (not recorded which). The receptors were sampled from a woman aged 40 to 50 in a cohort exposed to, infected with or recovered from COVID-19 (not recorded which).

The rearrangement joins TRBV13 to TRBJ1-6, with D possibly TRBD1 on 5 matching bases. The CDR3 runs to 15 residues. Germline V gene lookup returns CDR1 PRHDT and CDR2 FYEKMQ (reference sequence). V was pared by 5 bases and J by 9 bases, with 17 bases between. The CDR3 DNA follows: TGTGCCAGCAGCAAAACAGGTTCCCCGGGTTCACCCCTCCACTTT. Translated, it gives CASSKTGSPGSPLHF.

The chain has TRBV28 and TRBJ1-6; 8 positions agree with TRBD1. The CDR3 loop spans 14 amino acids. CDR1 MDHEN and CDR2 SYDVKM come from the germline V gene. J was trimmed by 10 bases and V by 6 bases; bases with no gene match: 8. For the CDR3, the DNA is TGTGCCAGCAGCCGGACAGGGATTAGCTCACCCCTCCACTTT. It encodes CASSRTGISSPLHF.

V gene TRBV13 combines with J gene TRBJ2-3; weak D call: TRBD1 (6 bases). Between the trimmed V and J ends, which lost 1 base and 0 bases, there was a span of 11 bases. CDR1 is PRHDT, CDR2 FYEKMQ, per germline (reference sequence). The CDR3 runs 16 residues. This CDR3 is CASSLAKQGSTDTQYF. In nucleotides, the CDR3 is TGTGCCAGCAGCTTAGCCAAACAGGGCAGCACAGATACGCAGTATTTT.

This CDR3 reads CASRGTGNTEAFF. The CDR3 DNA sequence: TGTGCCAGCAGGGGGACAGGGAACACTGAAGCTTTCTTT. This sequence joins TRBV12-3 or TRBV12-4 and TRBJ1-1, with TRBD1 identical over 8 bases. V was clipped by 6 bases and J by 1 base; unmatched bases: 1. This CDR3 region has 13 residues.

The chain combines TRBV24-1 with TRBJ1-1; D uncertain. The CDR3 extends over 13 amino acids. Trimming took off 2 bases at V and 2 bases at J, with 5 bases between the two ends. CDR1 is KGHDR and CDR2 is SFDVKD in the germline V gene. CDR3 residues: CATSDYSNTEAFF. CDR3 DNA: TGTGCCACCAGTGATTACAGCAACACTGAAGCTTTCTTT.

This sequence joins TRBV19 and TRBJ1-1, with a possible D match to TRBD1 (6 bases). V lost 3 bases to trimming and J lost 7 bases, with 15 bases between them. In germline, CDR1 is LNHDA, CDR2 SQIVND (reference sequence). The CDR3 contains 14 residues. CDR3 nucleotides: TGTGCCAGTAGTATGAATGGGGGCAGGGGTGAAGCTTTCTTT. As protein: CASSMNGGRGEAFF.

This clone has just one count. The rearrangement uses TRBV3-1 (or the pseudogene TRBV3-2) and TRBJ2-5; 10 nucleotides line up with TRBD2. The CDR3 is 16 amino acids. The junction had 9 bases not matched to a gene; V was cut back by 3 bases and J by 5 bases. Germline assignment: CDR1 LGHDT and CDR2 YNNKEL (reference sequence). For the CDR3, the DNA is TGTGCCAGCAGCCACATCATAGCGGGAGGAAGGGAGACCCAGTACTTC. Its protein is CASSHIIAGGRETQYF.

The rearrangement uses TRBV27 and TRBJ2-3, with D possibly TRBD1 on 5 matching bases. The CDR3 runs to 14 residues. CDR1 is MNHEY, CDR2 SMNVEV, per germline (reference sequence). V gave up 6 bases and J gave up 2 bases, with 12 bases separating them. CDR3 region: CASSRSGNTDTQYF. The CDR3 nucleotides read TGTGCCAGCAGCCGCTCAGGGAACACAGATACGCAGTATTTT.

The chain combines TRBV13 with TRBJ1-2, with no clear D. V lost 3 bases and J 1 base, leaving 12 bases between the germline ends. This CDR3 spans 15 amino acids. CDR1 PRHDT and CDR2 FYEKMQ come from the germline V gene (reference sequence). The CDR3 reads CASSFSLGSNYGYTF. The CDR3 nucleotides read TGTGCCAGCAGCTTCTCATTGGGCAGTAACTATGGCTACACCTTC.

The chain carries TRBV27 and TRBJ1-2; TRBD1 agrees at 7 bases. Per germline, CDR1 MNHEY and CDR2 SMNVEV (reference sequence). With 2 bases clipped from V and 3 bases from J, the junction kept 9 bases outside the gene matches. The CDR3 has 16 amino acids. CDR3 in DNA: TGTGCCAGCAGTTTAAATGCCCCGGGACAGTACTATGGCTACACCTTC. Translation gives CASSLNAPGQYYGYTF.

This chain joins TRBV5-6 and TRBJ1-2; D might be TRBD1 (6 bases). The CDR3 runs to 13 residues. The V and J ends lost 1 base and 3 bases respectively, with 7 bases between them. The germline V gene has CDR1 SGHDT and CDR2 YYEEEE. The CDR3 here is CASSLTGYYGYTF. CDR3 coding DNA: TGTGCCAGCAGCTTGACAGGGTACTATGGCTACACCTTC.

This clone was detected a few times. This sequence joins TRBV29-1 and TRBJ1-4, with a weak D call TRBD1 (5 bases). The V end was cut by 4 bases, the J end by 8 bases, with 14 bases between. CDR1 SQVTM and CDR2 ANQGSEA come from the germline V gene. The CDR3 runs to 13 residues. This chain's CDR3 is CSVVLGGKEKLFF. CDR3 DNA: TGCAGCGTTGTTCTTGGGGGGAAAGAAAAACTGTTTTTT. Filled out from reference TRBV29-1 and TRBJ1-4, the complete variable domain reads SAVISQKPSRDICQRGTSLTIQCQVDSQVTMMFWYRQQPGQSLTLIATANQGSEATYESGFVIDKFPISRPNLTFSTLTVSNMSPEDSSIYLCSVVLGGKEKLFFGSGTQLSVL.